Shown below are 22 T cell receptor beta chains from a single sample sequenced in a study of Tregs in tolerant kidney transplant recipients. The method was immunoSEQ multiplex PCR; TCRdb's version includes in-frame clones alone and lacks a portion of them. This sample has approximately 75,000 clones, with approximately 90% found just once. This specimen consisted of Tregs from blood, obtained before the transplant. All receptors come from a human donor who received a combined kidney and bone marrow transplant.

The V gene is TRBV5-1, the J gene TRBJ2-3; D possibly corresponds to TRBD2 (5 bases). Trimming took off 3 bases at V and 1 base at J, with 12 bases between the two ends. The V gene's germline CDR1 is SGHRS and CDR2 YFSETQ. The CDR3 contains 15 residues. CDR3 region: CASSSRERGTDTQYF. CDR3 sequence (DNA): TGCGCCAGCAGCTCTAGAGAGAGGGGCACAGATACGCAGTATTTT.

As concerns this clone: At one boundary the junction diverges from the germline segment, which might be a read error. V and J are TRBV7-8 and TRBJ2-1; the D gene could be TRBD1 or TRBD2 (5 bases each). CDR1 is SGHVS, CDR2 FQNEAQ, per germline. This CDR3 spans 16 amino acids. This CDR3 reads CASSSRGPNSHNEQFF. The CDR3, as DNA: TGTGCCAGCAGCTCCCGGGGCCCAAACTCCCACAATGAGCAGTTCTTC.

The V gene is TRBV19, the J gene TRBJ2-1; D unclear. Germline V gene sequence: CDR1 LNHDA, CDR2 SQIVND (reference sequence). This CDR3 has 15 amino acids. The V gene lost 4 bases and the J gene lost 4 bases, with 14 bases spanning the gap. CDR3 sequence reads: CASSTFRRQYNEQFF. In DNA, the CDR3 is TGTGCCAGTAGTACCTTTCGCAGACAATACAATGAGCAGTTCTTC. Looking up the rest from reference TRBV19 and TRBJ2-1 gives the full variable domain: DGGITQSPKYLFRKEGQNVTLSCEQNLNHDAMYWYRQDPGQGLRLIYYSQIVNDFQKGDIAEGYSVSREKKESFPLTVTSAQKNPTAFYLCASSTFRRQYNEQFFGPGTRLTVL.

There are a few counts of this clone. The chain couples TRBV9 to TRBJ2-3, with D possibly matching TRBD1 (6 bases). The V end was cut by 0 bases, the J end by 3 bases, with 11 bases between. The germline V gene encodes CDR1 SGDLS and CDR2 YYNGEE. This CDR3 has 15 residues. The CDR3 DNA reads TGTGCCAGCAGCGTAGGGTACAGGGAAACAGATACGCAGTATTTT. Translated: CASSVGYRETDTQYF.

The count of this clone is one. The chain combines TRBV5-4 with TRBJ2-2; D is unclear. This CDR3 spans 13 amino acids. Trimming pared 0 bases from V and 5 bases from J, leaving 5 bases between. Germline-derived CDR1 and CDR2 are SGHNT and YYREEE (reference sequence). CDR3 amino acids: CASSLVATGELFF. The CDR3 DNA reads TGTGCCAGCAGCTTGGTGGCGACCGGGGAGCTGTTTTTT.

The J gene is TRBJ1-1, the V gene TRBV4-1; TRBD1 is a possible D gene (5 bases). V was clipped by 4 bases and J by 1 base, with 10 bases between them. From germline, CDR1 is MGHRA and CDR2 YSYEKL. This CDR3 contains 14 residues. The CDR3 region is CASSPTERNTEAFF. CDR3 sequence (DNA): TGCGCCAGCAGCCCGACAGAGAGGAACACTGAAGCTTTCTTT.

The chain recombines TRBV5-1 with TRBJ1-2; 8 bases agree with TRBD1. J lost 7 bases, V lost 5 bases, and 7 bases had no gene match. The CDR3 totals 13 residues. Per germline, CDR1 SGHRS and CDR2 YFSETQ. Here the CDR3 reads CASSYGQGAGYTF. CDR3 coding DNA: TGCGCCAGCAGTTATGGACAGGGTGCTGGCTACACCTTC.

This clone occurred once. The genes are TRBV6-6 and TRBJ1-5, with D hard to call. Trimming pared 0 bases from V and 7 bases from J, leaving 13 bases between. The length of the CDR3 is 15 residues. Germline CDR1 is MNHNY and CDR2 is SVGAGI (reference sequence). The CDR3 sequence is CASSYSAGVGQPQHF. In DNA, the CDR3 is TGTGCCAGCAGTTACTCAGCTGGGGTAGGGCAGCCCCAGCATTTT.

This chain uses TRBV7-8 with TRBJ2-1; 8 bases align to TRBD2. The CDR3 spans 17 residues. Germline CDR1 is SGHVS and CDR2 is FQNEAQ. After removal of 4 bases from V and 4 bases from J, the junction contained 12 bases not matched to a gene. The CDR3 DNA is TGTGCCAGCAGCTCACTATTCTCGAGCGGGAGTTACAATGAGCAGTTCTTC. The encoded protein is CASSSLFSSGSYNEQFF.

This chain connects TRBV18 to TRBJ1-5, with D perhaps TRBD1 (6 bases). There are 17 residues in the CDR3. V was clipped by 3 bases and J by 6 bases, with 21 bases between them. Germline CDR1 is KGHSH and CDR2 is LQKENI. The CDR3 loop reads CASSPSTGGRVSQPQHF. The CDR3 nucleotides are TGTGCCAGCTCACCCTCGACGGGGGGCAGAGTAAGTCAGCCCCAGCATTTT.

CDR3 region: CASKRTDTQYF. The CDR3 DNA reads TGCGCCAGCAAAAGGACAGATACGCAGTATTTT. This chain uses TRBV5-1 with TRBJ2-3, with D unresolved. The CDR3 totals 11 residues. Per germline, CDR1 SGHRS and CDR2 YFSETQ. Trimming removed 6 bases from V and 3 bases from J, with 5 bases in between.

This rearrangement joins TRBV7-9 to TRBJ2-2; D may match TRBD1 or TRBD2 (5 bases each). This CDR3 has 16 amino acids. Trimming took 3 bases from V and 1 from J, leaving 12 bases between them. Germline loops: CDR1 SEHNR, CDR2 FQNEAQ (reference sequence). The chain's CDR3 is CASSFTGTVNTGELFF. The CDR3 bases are TGTGCCAGCAGCTTTACCGGGACGGTGAACACCGGGGAGCTGTTTTTT.

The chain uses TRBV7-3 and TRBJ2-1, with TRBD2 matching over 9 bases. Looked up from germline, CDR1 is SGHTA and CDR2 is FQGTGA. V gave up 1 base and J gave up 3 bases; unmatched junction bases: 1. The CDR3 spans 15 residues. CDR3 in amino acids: CASSLRAGGYNEQFF. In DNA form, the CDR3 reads TGTGCCAGCAGCTTAAGAGCGGGAGGCTACAATGAGCAGTTCTTC.

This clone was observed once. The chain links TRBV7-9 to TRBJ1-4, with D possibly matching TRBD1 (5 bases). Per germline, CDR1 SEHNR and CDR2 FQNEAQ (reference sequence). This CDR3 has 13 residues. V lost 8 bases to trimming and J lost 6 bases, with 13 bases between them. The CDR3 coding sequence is TGTGCCAGCTCGGCAGGGCTGCATGAAAAACTGTTTTTT. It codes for CASSAGLHEKLFF.

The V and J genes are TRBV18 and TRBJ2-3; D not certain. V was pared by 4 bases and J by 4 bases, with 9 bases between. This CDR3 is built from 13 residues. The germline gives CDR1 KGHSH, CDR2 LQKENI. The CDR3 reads CASSRGESDTQYF. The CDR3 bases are TGTGCCAGCTCACGGGGTGAGTCAGATACGCAGTATTTT.

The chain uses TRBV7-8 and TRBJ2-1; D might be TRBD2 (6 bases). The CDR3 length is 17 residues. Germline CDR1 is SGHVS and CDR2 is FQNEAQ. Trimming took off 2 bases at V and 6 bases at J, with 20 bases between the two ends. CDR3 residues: CASSLPSRGLGGNEQFF. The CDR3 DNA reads TGTGCCAGCAGCTTACCTTCCCGGGGGTTGGGGGGCAATGAGCAGTTCTTC. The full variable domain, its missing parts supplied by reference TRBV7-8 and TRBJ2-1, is GAGVSQSPRYKVAKRGQDVALRCDPISGHVSLFWYQQALGQGPEFLTYFQNEAQLDKSGLPSDRFFAERPEGSVSTLKIQRTQQEDSAVYLCASSLPSRGLGGNEQFFGPGTRLTVL.

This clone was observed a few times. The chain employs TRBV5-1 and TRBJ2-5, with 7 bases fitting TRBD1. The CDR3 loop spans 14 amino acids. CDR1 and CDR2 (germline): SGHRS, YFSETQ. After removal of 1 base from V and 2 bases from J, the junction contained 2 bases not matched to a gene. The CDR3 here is CASSLWGQQETQYF. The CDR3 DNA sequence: TGCGCCAGCAGCTTGTGGGGACAGCAAGAGACCCAGTACTTC.

The CDR3 protein is CASSPRYDNTDTQYF. The CDR3 bases are TGTGCCAGCAGCCCACGATACGATAACACAGATACGCAGTATTTT. This sequence joins TRBV9 and TRBJ2-3; D is ambiguous. Germline V gene lookup returns CDR1 SGDLS and CDR2 YYNGEE. The CDR3 consists of 15 residues. Trimming cost V 4 bases and J 2 bases, with 14 bases left between them.

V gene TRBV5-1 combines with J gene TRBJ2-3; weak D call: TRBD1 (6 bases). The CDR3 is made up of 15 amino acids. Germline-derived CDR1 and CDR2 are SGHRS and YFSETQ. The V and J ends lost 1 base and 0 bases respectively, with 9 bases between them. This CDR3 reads CASSLQGPSTDTQYF. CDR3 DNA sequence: TGCGCCAGCAGCTTGCAGGGGCCTAGCACAGATACGCAGTATTTT.

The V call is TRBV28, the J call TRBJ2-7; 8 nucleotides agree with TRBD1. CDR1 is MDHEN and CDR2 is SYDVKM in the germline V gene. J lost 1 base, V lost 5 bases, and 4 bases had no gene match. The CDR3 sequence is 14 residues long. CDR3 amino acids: CASSRGTGSYEQYF. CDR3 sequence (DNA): TGTGCCAGCAGTCGTGGGACAGGTTCCTACGAGCAGTACTTC.

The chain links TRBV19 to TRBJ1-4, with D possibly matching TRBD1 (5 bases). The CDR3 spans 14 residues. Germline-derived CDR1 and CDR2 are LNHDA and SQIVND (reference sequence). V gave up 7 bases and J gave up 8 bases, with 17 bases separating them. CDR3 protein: CASTTYGGREKLFF. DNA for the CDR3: TGTGCCAGTACCACCTATGGGGGTAGGGAAAAACTGTTTTTT.

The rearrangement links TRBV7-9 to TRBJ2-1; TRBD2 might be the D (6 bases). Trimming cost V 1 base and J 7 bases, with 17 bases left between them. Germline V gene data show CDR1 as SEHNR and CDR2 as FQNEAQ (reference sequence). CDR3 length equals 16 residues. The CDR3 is CASSLGRGALLNEQFF. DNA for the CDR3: TGTGCCAGCAGCTTAGGTCGCGGGGCCCTGCTAAATGAGCAGTTCTTC.